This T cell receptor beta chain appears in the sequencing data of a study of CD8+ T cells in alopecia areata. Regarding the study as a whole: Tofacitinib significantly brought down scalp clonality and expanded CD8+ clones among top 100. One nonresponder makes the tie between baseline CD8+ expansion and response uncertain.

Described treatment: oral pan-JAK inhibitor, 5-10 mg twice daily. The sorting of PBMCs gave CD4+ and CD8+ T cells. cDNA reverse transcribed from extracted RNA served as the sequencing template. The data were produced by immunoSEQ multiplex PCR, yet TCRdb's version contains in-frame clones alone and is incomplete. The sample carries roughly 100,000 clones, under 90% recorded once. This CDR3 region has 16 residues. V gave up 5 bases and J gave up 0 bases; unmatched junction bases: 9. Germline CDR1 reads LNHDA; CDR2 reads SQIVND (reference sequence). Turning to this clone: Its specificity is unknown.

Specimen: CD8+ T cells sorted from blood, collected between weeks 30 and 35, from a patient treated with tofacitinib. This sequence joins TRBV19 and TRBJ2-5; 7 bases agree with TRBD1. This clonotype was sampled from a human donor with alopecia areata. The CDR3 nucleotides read TGTGCCAGTAGTGTAGGGACAGATCCGTACCAAGAGACCCAGTACTTC. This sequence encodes CASSVGTDPYQETQYF.